The present T cell receptor beta chain was sequenced within a study of T cell changes during pregnancy in multiple sclerosis. Using immunoSEQ multiplex PCR, the repertoire was profiled, and TCRdb retains in-frame clones only, with some absent. Here the sample spans 60,000 to 75,000 clones, 92% being singletons. V was shortened by 0 bases and J by 0 bases, with 18 bases between the two germline ends. CDR1 and CDR2 (germline): MNHEY, SMNVEV (reference sequence). The CDR3 is 19 amino acids. The TCR sequence derives from a female donor in good health, enrolled as a control in a pregnancy study. The genes are TRBV27 and TRBJ2-1, with TRBD2 as a possible D gene (6 bases). This specimen consisted of peripheral blood, obtained in the second trimester of pregnancy. The CDR3 DNA sequence: TGTGCCAGCAGTTTATCCAAGCGGGCCCCCTTTAGCTCCTACAATGAGCAGTTCTTC. Its translation: CASSLSKRAPFSSYNEQFF.